Listed here are 5 T cell receptor beta chains from one sample, sequenced in a study of shared clonotypes between healthy human individuals. The repertoire was sequenced with immunoSEQ multiplex PCR; TCRdb's copy has only in-frame clones and lacks some. Here the sample spans some 1,600,000 clones, 95% to 99% being singletons. The source material was naive CD4+ T cells sorted from blood. Subset noted: CD45RA+ positively selected. These receptor sequences come from a man younger than 45 in good health.

Comment on this clone: Other DNA sequences in this sample translate to the same CDR3. The J gene is TRBJ1-5, the V gene TRBV2; D uncertain. CDR3 length equals 14 residues. V dropped 2 bases and J dropped 0 bases, with 5 bases sitting between them. Per germline, CDR1 SNHLY and CDR2 FYNNEI. CDR3 bases: TGTGCCAGCAGTGAACAGCATAGCAATCAGCCCCAGCATTTT. As protein: CASSEQHSNQPQHF.

This clone was seen just once. The chain employs TRBV10-1 and TRBJ2-5; 7 bases are a match to TRBD2. Trimming cost V 4 bases and J 5 bases; bases outside gene matches: 7. The CDR3 length is 14 residues. Germline CDR1 reads WNHNN; CDR2 reads SYGVQD (reference sequence). CDR3 residues: CASSAGRRGETQYF. The CDR3 DNA sequence: TGCGCCAGCAGTGCGGGACGGCGGGGGGAGACCCAGTACTTC.

CDR3 region: CASSTGQRNTEAFF. CDR3 coding DNA: TGTGCCAGCAGCACGGGACAGAGGAACACTGAAGCTTTCTTT. The chain carries TRBV7-2 and TRBJ1-1, with 7 bases fitting TRBD1. Germline V gives CDR1 SGHTA, CDR2 FQGNSA. CDR3 length equals 14 residues. The ends lost 5 bases at V and 1 base at J; junction bases unmatched: 4.

The rearrangement uses TRBV7-2 and TRBJ2-1; 12 bases match TRBD2. CDR1 and CDR2 (germline): SGHTA, FQGNSA. This CDR3 has 16 amino acids. V lost 1 base to trimming and J lost 5 bases; unmatched junction nucleotides: 3. CDR3 DNA: TGTGCCAGCAGCTTAGTTCTAGCGGGAGGGAACAATGAGCAGTTCTTC. Amino acid sequence: CASSLVLAGGNNEQFF.

The rearrangement joins TRBV5-6 to TRBJ1-4; no definite D call. CDR3 length equals 18 residues. Trimming removed 0 bases from V and 0 bases from J, with 15 bases in between. Germline CDR1 and CDR2: SGHDT and YYEEEE. CDR3 in amino acids: CASSLEGPFTATNEKLFF. For the CDR3, the DNA is TGTGCCAGCAGCTTGGAGGGCCCTTTTACAGCAACTAATGAAAAACTGTTTTTT. Variable domain in full (rest from reference TRBV5-6 and TRBJ1-4): DAGVTQSPTHLIKTRGQQVTLRCSPKSGHDTVSWYQQALGQGPQFIFQYYEEEERQRGNFPDRFSGHQFPNYSSELNVNALLLGDSALYLCASSLEGPFTATNEKLFFGSGTQLSVL.